This TCR beta chain was sequenced during a study of cytomegalovirus exposure and HLA in healthy donors. The overall study: In an early release, HLA-typed donors contributed 77 million or so unique TCR sequences. General study points: Per a prior analysis, the majority of TCR beta V segments were productive roughly 90% or roughly 30% of the time. The authors confirmed in vitro that a few CMV-associated chains were specific for CMV antigens.

The ends were cut back, 6 bases at V and 4 bases at J, with 21 bases in the middle. The CDR3 consists of 16 residues. The germline gives CDR1 SEHNR, CDR2 FQNEAQ (reference sequence). This PCR relied on a set of 60 Vbeta primers and 13 Jbeta primers. Using immunoSEQ multiplex PCR, the repertoire was profiled, and TCRdb retains in-frame clones only, with some absent. The sample gives about 200,000 clones, around 80% of which show up once; 4.4% is in the top ten. A word on this clone: What it binds is unknown.

The receptor was derived from a woman in her twenties or thirties in good health and CMV-seropositive. The sequenced sample consisted of PBMCs. The V and J genes are TRBV7-9 and TRBJ2-5; D gene ambiguous. In DNA, the CDR3 is TGTGCCAGCAGTCTAGAGGTCCTTAGGAGTAGAGAGACCCAGTACTTC. Translation gives CASSLEVLRSRETQYF.